The present T cell receptor (beta chain) was sequenced within a study of blood T cell repertoires in COVID-19. In the study overall: Acute and convalescent COVID-19 specimens originated in the United States, Italy and Spain. The analysed material was cDNA or gDNA that came from T cells, B-cell-depleted T cells, or PBMCs.

The V and J ends lost 0 bases and 9 bases respectively, with 10 bases between them. CDR3 length: 13 amino acids. Germline V gene lookup returns CDR1 SGHRS and CDR2 YFSETQ. In this sample, this clone turned up a few times. In the original processing: Estimation of nucleated cell counts was performed using reference gene primer amplification. The method was immunoSEQ multiplex PCR; TCRdb's version includes in-frame clones alone and lacks a portion of them. For V, J and clone size, that table is used; D and trimming come from the DNA. The data show about 230,000 clones, about 85% seen once. The TCR was taken from a woman aged 80 or over with acute or convalescent COVID-19. The sample consisted of peripheral blood. This chain links TRBV5-1 with TRBJ2-1; possibly TRBD2 for D (5 bases). Written as DNA, the CDR3 is TGCGCCAGCAGCTTGGCGGGGATCGGTGAGCAGTTCTTC. Residues: CASSLAGIGEQFF. Supplemented by reference TRBV5-1 and TRBJ2-1, the full variable domain reads KAGVTQTPRYLIKTRGQQVTLSCSPISGHRSVSWYQQTPGQGLQFLFEYFSETQRNKGNFPGRFSGRQFSNSRSEMNVSTLELGDSALYLCASSLAGIGEQFFGPGTRLTVL.